This TCR beta chain came from a study of shared T cell receptors in the human thymus (dated by TCRdb to the early 2020s). With regard to the full study: The study examined how self-reactive, shared T-cell receptor alpha chains are generated in the human thymus.

The CDR3 sequence holds 13 residues, the cysteine and phenylalanine included. Only CDR3 DNA remains: 39 bases, in frame from the first base. V loses 3 bases at its end and J loses 5 bases; junction bases beyond the gene matches: 3. Sequences SGHDT (CDR1) and YYEEEE (CDR2) are obtained from the germline V gene. Receptor libraries were prepared by the immunoSEQ multiplex PCR assay. The source is immuneACCESS, and TCRdb retained only in-frame sequences with V and J called. Part of the clones is not carried over; for the studies checked, unresolved V genes explain less than half of this, and the remainder is unexplained. The sample includes 600,000 or so clones, with approximately 89% observed a single time. 0.0094% of the sample is taken by the ten largest. Note on this clone: This receptor's antigen is unknown. No base qualities exist here, and no much larger clone lies one base off it.

This sample was shared with a second study, whose subject was human thymus T cells. Reported in the second study: In Finland, the donors were immunologically healthy infants who were having open corrective cardiac surgery for congenital heart defects. Thymus tissue was collected as surgical resects that were removed during corrective cardiac surgery. Both the thymic and the peripheral blood repertoires appeared to show biased V and J gene segment usage. The related research found that thymic TCR repertoires overlapped highly between unrelated individuals. The study described the TCR alpha and beta repertoires in roughly 8 infant thymus samples and a few matching peripheral blood samples. The cohort included more than 5 male and a couple of female infants, with donor ages spanning 7 to 244 days. Thymocytes were mechanically released from the tissue and were stored as pellets of about 9-33 million cells at -70 degrees C. A QIAsymphony instrument was used to extract genomic DNA from the frozen cell pellets. The immunoSEQ multiplex PCR assay was used to amplify the TCRB and TCRAD loci from a standardized amount of quality-controlled genomic DNA. Amplicons spanned the V(D)J region at a length sufficient to cover the CDR3 and identify V and J genes. The amplicons were sequenced on an Illumina platform via the commercial immunoSEQ service. Corrections for primer bias and sequencing errors followed previously described methods, while TCRAD and TCRB definitions were based on the IMGT database. Analysis of the repertoires was done with immunoSEQ Analyzer 3.0 and VDJTools and included basic statistics, V/J segment usage, diversity estimates, rarefaction and pairwise overlap. Diversity was estimated using the Chao1, ChaoE, Efron-Thisted, Shannon and inverse Simpson indices, and was also estimated on datasets down-sampled to the size of the smallest sample. Repertoire overlap was determined by strict matching of CDR3 nucleotide sequence, V gene and J gene, and Jaccard-based multidimensional scaling clustering was applied. On average, approximately 860,000 unique TCRB clonotypes were obtained from thymus samples, compared with 75,000 to 90,000 from blood samples.

The sequence links TRBV5-6 to TRBJ2-5; a stretch of 8 junction bases matches TRBD1. The sequence was obtained from a boy less than two years old with a congenital heart defect. Donor details come from another sample of the same person, matched by shared clones. Source material: thymocytes. CDR3 sequence: CASSSDRAETQYF. The DNA sequence follows: TGTGCCAGCAGCTCGGACAGGGCGGAGACCCAGTACTTC.